The clone carrying this T cell receptor (beta chain) was seen only a few times. Its antigen is as yet unknown. Time point specified: patch test 3, about 24 weeks after DPC sensitization. Treatment: therapeutic diphenylcyclopropenone sensitization with weekly scalp DPC. This sample stems from a study of human T cells and chemical hapten exposure. Study-level background: Patch tests applied 0.01% DPC to the upper back and were scored after 6 days. Study-level results: Having alopecia, the donors may differ immunologically from healthy people.

Authors' methods: TCRs per sample had a median of approximately 88,000 and ranged from about 23,224 to 750,000. TCRdb called the RACE reads again in MiXCR, with one record for every CDR3 protein. The V and J calls follow TCRdb's processing rather than the paper's. The table has about 160,000 distinct CDR3 sequences, 25% to 30% seen once. The CDR3 runs to 15 residues. From germline, CDR1 is SGHTA and CDR2 FQGNSA. V shed 2 bases and J shed 0 bases, with 10 bases lying between them. This chain links TRBV7-2 with TRBJ1-1, with D unclear. Material: whole blood, obtained in connection with sensitization to the hapten diphenylcyclopropenone (DPC). The clonotype originates from a woman aged 18-29 years with alopecia areata. Some clones in this sample may be carry-over from other donors' samples. CDR3 bases: TGTGCCAGCAGCTTATCGGTATTAATGAACACTGAAGCTTTCTTT. It specifies CASSLSVLMNTEAFF. Looking up the rest from reference TRBV7-2 and TRBJ1-1 gives the full variable domain: GAGVSQSPSNKVTEKGKDVELRCDPISGHTALYWYRQSLGQGLEFLIYFQGNSAPDKSGLPSDRFSAERTGGSVSTLTIQRTQQEDSAVYLCASSLSVLMNTEAFFGQGTRLTVV.